The clone carrying this T cell receptor (beta chain) was seen ten or more times. Its antigen is not identified. These data are taken from a study of T cell repertoires in cytomegalovirus infection. At the level of the study: Public TCR beta signatures provided an indication of both CMV infection and a matching HLA type. The study, taken as a whole, reports: Ex vivo responses were dominated by HLA-C-restricted CMV-specific TCR beta clonotypes. Cumulative public TCR beta family frequency identified CMV carriers with the relevant HLA.

One entry per CDR3 protein results from TCRdb running MiXCR on the reads. Among around 440,000 distinct CDR3 sequences listed, 11% were seen once. The clonotype comes from a human donor in good health (CMV status not recorded). Some clones in this sample may be carry-over from other donors' samples. The sample consisted of PBMCs.

CDR3 nucleotides: TGTGCCGGAGGGGTAGGAGTGGAGACCCAGTACTTC. Its translation: CAGGVGVETQYF. The chain employs TRBV6-1 and TRBJ2-5, with D perhaps matching TRBD2 (6 bases). This CDR3 is 12 amino acids long. The germline V and J ends were trimmed by 11 bases and 5 bases, with 15 bases remaining between them. Germline V gene sequence: CDR1 MNHNS, CDR2 SASEGT.